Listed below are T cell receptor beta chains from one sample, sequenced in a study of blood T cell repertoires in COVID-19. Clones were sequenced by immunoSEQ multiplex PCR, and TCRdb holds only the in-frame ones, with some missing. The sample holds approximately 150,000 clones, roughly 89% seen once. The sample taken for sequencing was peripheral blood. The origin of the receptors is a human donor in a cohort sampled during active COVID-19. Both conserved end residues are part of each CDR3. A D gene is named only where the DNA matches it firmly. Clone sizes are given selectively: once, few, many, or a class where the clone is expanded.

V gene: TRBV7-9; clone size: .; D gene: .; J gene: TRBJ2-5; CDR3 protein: CASERAGLQETQYF; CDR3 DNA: TGTGCCAGCGAACGGGCGGGCCTCCAAGAGACCCAGTACTTC
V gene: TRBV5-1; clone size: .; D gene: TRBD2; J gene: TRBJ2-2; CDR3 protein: CASSSGLAGGPGELFF; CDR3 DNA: TGCGCCAGCAGCTCGGGACTAGCGGGGGGACCCGGGGAGCTGTTTTTT
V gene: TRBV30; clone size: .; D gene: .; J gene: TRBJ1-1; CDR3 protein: CAWRGGPGGTEAFF; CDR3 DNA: TGTGCCTGGAGAGGAGGACCCGGCGGGACTGAAGCTTTCTTT
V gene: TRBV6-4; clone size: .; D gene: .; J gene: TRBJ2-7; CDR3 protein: CASSDTNPGVKKSYEQYF; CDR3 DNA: TGTGCCAGCAGTGACACAAACCCGGGAGTCAAGAAGTCCTACGAGCAGTACTTC
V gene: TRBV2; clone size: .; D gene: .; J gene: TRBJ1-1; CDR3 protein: CASSERGGPNTEAFF; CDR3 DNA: TGTGCCAGCAGCGAGCGGGGGGGGCCGAACACTGAAGCTTTCTTT
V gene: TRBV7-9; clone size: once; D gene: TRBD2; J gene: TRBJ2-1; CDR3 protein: CASSLGLAGNEQFF; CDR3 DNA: TGTGCCAGCAGCTTGGGACTAGCAGGTAATGAGCAGTTCTTC
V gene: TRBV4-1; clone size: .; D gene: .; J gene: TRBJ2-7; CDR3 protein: CASSQEAAQYREQYF; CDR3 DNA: TGCGCCAGCAGCCAAGAAGCGGCACAGTATCGAGAGCAGTACTTC
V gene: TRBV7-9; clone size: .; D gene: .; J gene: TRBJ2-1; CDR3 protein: CASSGRSYNEQFF; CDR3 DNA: TGTGCCAGCAGTGGGAGGTCCTACAATGAGCAGTTCTTC
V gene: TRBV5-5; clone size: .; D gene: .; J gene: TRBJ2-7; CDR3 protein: CASSSHGASSYEQYF; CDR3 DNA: TGTGCCAGCAGCTCACATGGGGCTAGCTCCTACGAGCAGTACTTC
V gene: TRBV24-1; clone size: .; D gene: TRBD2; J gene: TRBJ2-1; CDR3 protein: CATSLAGDLNEQFF; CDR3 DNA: TGTGCCACATCTCTAGCGGGAGACCTCAATGAGCAGTTCTTC
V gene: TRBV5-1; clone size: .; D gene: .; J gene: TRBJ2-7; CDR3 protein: CASSLYSYEQYF; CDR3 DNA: TGCGCCAGCAGCTTGTACAGCTACGAGCAGTACTTC
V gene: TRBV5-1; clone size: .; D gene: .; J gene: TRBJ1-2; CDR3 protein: CASSFQANYGYTF; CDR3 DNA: TGCGCCAGCAGCTTTCAGGCTAACTATGGCTACACCTTC
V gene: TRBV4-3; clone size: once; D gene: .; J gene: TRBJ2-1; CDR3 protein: CASSPRQGTLNEQFF; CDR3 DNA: TGCGCCAGCAGCCCCCGGCAGGGAACCCTCAATGAGCAGTTCTTC
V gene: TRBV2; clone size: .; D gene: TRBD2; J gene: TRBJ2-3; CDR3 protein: CASSYGTTSTDTQYF; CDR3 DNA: TGTGCCAGCAGTTACGGGACTACTAGCACAGATACGCAGTATTTT
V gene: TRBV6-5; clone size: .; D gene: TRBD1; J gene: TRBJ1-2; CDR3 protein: CASSGGGGYTF; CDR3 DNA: TGTGCCAGCTCAGGGGGCGGTGGCTACACCTTC
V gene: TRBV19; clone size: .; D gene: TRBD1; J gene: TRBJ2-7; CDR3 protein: CASSVDSTGAHEQYF; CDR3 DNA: TGTGCCAGTAGTGTTGACAGTACAGGGGCCCACGAGCAGTACTTC
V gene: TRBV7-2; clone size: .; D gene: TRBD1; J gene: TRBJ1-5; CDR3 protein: CASSLAGTANQPQHF; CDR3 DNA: TGTGCCAGCAGCTTAGCCGGGACAGCTAATCAGCCCCAGCATTTT
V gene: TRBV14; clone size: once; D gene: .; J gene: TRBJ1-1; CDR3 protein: CASSQDQGAEAFF; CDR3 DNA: TGTGCCAGCAGCCAAGATCAAGGGGCTGAAGCTTTCTTT
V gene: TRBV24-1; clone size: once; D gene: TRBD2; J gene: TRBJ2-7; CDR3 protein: CATSEGPAGVDEQYF; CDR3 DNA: TGTGCCACCAGTGAGGGGCCAGCGGGAGTGGACGAGCAGTACTTC
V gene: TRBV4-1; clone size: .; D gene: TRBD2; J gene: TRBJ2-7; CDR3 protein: CASSHVGRAYEQYF; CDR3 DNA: TGCGCCAGCAGCCATGTCGGGAGGGCCTACGAGCAGTACTTC
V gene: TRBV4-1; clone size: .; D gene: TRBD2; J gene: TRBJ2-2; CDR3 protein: CASSHVELAGNLNTGELFF; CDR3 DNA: TGCGCCAGCAGCCACGTAGAACTAGCGGGGAACCTGAACACCGGGGAGCTGTTTTTT
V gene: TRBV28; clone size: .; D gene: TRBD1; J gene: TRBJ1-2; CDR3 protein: CASSVTGGGGGYTF; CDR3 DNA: TGTGCCAGCAGTGTGACAGGGGGCGGAGGGGGCTACACCTTC
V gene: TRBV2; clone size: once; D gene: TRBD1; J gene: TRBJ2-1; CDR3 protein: CASSESRTGSSEQFF; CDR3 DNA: TGTGCCAGCAGTGAATCTAGGACAGGGAGTAGTGAGCAGTTCTTC
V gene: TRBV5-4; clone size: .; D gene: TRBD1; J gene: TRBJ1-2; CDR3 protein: CASRNRRGRANYGYTF; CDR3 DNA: TGTGCCAGCAGAAATCGAAGGGGGCGGGCTAACTATGGCTACACCTTC
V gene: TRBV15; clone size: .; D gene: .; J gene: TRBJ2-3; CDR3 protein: CATSTRSGGGTDTQYF; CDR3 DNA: TGTGCCACCAGCACCCGATCCGGGGGAGGCACAGATACGCAGTATTTT
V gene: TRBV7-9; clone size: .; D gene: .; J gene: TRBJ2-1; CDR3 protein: CASSTAQHHEQFF; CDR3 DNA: TGTGCCAGCAGCACCGCTCAACATCACGAGCAGTTCTTC
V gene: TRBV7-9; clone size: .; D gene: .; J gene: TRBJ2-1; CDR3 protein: CASSFTLREQFF; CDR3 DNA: TGTGCCAGCAGCTTCACCCTTCGGGAGCAGTTCTTC
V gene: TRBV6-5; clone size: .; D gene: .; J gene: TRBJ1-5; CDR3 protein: CASSYAPGINQPQHF; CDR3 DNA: TGTGCCAGCAGTTATGCGCCAGGTATTAATCAGCCCCAGCATTTT
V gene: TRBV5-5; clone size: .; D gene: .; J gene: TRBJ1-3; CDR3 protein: CASSLGLRDSGNTIYF; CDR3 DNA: TGTGCCAGCAGCTTGGGTTTGCGGGACTCTGGAAACACCATATATTTT
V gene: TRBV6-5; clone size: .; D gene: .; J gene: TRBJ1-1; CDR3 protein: CASRPPDRYTEAFF; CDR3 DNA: TGTGCCAGCAGACCCCCAGACAGGTACACTGAAGCTTTCTTT
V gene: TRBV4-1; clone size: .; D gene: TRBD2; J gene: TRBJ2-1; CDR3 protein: CASSQDLGTGGHGNEQFF; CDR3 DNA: TGCGCCAGCAGCCAAGATCTTGGGACGGGAGGCCACGGCAATGAGCAGTTCTTC
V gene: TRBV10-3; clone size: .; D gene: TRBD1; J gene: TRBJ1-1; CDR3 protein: CAISRQGQATEAFF; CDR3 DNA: TGTGCCATCAGCCGACAGGGCCAGGCAACTGAAGCTTTCTTT
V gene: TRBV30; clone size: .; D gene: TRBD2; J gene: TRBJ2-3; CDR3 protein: CAWSARLAGRTDTQYF; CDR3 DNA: TGTGCCTGGAGTGCACGTCTAGCGGGACGCACAGATACGCAGTATTTT
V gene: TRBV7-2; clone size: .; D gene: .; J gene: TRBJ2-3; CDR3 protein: CASSLRGGFSTDTQYF; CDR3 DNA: TGTGCCAGCAGCTTAAGGGGCGGCTTTTCCACAGATACGCAGTATTTT
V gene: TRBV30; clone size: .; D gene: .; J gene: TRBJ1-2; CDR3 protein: CAWSEGVGYTF; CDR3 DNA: TGTGCCTGGTCCGAGGGGGTTGGCTACACCTTC
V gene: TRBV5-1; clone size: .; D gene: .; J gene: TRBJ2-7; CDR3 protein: CASSASGLTAYEQYF; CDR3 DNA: TGCGCCAGCTCGGCGAGTGGACTCACAGCCTACGAGCAGTACTTC
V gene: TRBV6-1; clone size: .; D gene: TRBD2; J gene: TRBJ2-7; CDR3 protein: CASSEEGLADYEQYF; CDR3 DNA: TGTGCCAGCAGTGAAGAGGGACTAGCGGACTACGAGCAGTACTTC
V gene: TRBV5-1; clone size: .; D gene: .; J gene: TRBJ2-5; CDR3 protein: CASSFGETQYF; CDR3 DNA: TGCGCCAGCAGCTTCGGGGAGACCCAGTACTTC
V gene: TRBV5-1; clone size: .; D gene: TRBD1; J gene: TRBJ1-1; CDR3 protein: CASSPQGAKGVTEAFF; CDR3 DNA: TGCGCCAGCAGCCCACAGGGGGCGAAGGGTGTCACTGAAGCTTTCTTT
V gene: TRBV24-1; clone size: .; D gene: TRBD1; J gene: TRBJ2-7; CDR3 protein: CATSDGAGGGYEQYF; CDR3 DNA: TGTGCCACCAGTGATGGCGCAGGGGGCGGGTACGAGCAGTACTTC
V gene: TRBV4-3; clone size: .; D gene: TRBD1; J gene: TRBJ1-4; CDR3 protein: CASSQERGRGEKLFF; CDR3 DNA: TGCGCCAGCAGCCAAGAGAGGGGGCGCGGTGAAAAACTGTTTTTT
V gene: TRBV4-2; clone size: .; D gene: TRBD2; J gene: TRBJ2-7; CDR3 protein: CASSQPGGTSGITEREQYF; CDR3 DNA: TGTGCCAGCAGCCAACCCGGGGGGACTAGCGGGATTACCGAGAGGGAGCAGTACTTC
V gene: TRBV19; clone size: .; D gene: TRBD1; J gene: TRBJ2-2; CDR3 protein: CASSWDRAVGSGELFF; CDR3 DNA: TGTGCCAGTAGTTGGGACAGGGCTGTCGGGTCCGGGGAGCTGTTTTTT
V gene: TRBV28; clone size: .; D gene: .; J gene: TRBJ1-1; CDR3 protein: CASSFDRNTEAFF; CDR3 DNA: TGTGCCAGCAGTTTCGACAGGAACACTGAAGCTTTCTTT
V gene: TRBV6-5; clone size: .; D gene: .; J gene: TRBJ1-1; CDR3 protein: CASWWSPNTEAFF; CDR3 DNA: TGTGCCAGCTGGTGGAGCCCGAACACTGAAGCTTTCTTT
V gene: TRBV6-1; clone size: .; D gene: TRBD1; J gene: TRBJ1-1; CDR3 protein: CASSEAGTGRRAFF; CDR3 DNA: TGTGCCAGCAGTGAAGCCGGGACAGGGAGACGAGCTTTCTTT
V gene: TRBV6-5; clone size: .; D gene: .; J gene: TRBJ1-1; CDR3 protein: CASSYSIEGGDTEAFF; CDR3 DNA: TGTGCCAGCAGTTACTCAATTGAGGGGGGGGACACTGAAGCTTTCTTT
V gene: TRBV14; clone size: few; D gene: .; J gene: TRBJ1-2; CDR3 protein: CASSQGQVYGYTF; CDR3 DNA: TGTGCCAGCAGCCAGGGACAAGTTTATGGCTACACCTTC
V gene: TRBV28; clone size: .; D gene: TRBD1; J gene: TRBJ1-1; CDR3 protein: CASSTGGTEAFF; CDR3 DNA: TGTGCCAGTTCGACAGGGGGCACTGAAGCTTTCTTT